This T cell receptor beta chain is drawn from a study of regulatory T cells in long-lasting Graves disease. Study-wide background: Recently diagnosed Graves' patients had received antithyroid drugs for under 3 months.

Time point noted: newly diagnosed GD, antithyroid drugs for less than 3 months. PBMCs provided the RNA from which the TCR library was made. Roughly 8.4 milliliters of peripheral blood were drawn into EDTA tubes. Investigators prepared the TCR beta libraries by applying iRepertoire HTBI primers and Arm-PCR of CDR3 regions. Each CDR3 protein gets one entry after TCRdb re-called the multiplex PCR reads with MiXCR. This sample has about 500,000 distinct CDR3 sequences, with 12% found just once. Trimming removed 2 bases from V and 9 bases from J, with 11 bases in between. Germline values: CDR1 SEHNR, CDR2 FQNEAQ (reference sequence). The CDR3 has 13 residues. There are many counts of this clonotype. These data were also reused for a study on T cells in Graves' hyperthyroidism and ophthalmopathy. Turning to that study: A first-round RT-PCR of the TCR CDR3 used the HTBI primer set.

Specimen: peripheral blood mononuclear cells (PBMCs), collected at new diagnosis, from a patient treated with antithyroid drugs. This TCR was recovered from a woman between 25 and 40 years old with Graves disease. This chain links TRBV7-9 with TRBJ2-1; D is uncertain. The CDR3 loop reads CASSLLADVEQFF. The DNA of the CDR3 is TGTGCCAGCAGCTTATTGGCGGATGTTGAGCAGTTCTTC.